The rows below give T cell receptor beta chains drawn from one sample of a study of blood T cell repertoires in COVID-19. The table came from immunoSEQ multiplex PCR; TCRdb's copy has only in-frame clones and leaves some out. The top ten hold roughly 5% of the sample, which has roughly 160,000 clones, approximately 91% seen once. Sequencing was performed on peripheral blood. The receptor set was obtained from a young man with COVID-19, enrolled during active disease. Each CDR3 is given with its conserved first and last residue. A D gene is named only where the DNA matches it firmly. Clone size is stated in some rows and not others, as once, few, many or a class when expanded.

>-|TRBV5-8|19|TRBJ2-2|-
TGTGCCAGCAGCTTGGTCAAATTTTCGGGGGTACTGAGGAACAGGGAGCTGTTTTTT
CASSLVKFSGVLRNRELFF
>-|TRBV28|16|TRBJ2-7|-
TGTGCCAGCAGTCCCCCTGCCCTAGGCCTACGCTACGAGCAGTACTTC
CASSPPALGLRYEQYF
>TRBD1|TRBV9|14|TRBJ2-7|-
TGTGCCAGCAGCGTAGGCGCAGGGGGCTACGAGCAGTACTTC
CASSVGAGGYEQYF
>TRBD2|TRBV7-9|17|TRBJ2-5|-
TGTGCCAGCAGCTTGAGCATCCTAGCGGAACTCCAAGAGACCCAGTACTTC
CASSLSILAELQETQYF
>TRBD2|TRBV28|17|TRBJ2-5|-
TGTGCCAGCAGTTCCCCCCTGGCGGGAGGGCCTTGGGAGACCCAGTACTTC
CASSSPLAGGPWETQYF
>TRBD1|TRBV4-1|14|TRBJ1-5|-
TGCGCCAGCAGCCAAGACCCGGGACAGGGGGGAAAGCATTTT
CASSQDPGQGGKHF
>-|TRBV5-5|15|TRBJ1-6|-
TGTGCCAGCAGGCTCACAGGGACCGTTAATTCACCCCTCCACTTT
CASRLTGTVNSPLHF
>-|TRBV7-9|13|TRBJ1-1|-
TGTGCCAGCAGCATAGGCGGGAACACTGAAGCTTTCTTT
CASSIGGNTEAFF
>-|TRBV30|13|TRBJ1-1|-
TGTGCCTGGGCTCGGGATCGGAACACTGAAGCTTTCTTT
CAWARDRNTEAFF
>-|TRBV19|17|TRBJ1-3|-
TGTGCCAGTAGTCCGCCCGTGGGCCGTCACTCTGGAAACACCATATATTTT
CASSPPVGRHSGNTIYF
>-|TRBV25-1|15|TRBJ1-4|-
TGTGCCAGCAGTGGGGCCACAGCTCTTAATGAAAAACTGCTTTTT
CASSGATALNEKLLF
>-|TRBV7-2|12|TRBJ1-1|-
TGTTTAGGCGGGCAGGCGAACACTGAAGCTTTCTTT
CLGGQANTEAFF
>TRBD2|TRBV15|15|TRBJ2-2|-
TGTGCCACCAGCAGAGGAAGGGGAGGGACCGGGGAGCTGTTTTTT
CATSRGRGGTGELFF
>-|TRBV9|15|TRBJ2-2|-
TGTGCCAGCAGCCGGACAGCCTCGAACACCGGGGAGCTGTTTTTT
CASSRTASNTGELFF
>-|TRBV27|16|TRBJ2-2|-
TGTGCCAGCTCACCGATCCCGGCGCGGGGCACCGGGGAGCTGTTTTTT
CASSPIPARGTGELFF
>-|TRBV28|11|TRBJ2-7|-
TGTGCCGGGGGAGGCAGGTTCGAGCAGTACTTC
CAGGGRFEQYF
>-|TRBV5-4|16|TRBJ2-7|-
TGTGCCAGCAGCCCCGACATGGGAGCATCCCCCCACGAGCAGTACTTC
CASSPDMGASPHEQYF
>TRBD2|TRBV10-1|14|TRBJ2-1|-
TGCGCCAGCAGTGACACTAGCGGGAGCGATGAGCAGTTCTTC
CASSDTSGSDEQFF
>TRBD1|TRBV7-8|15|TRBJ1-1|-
TGTGCCAGCAGCGTCTCCGGGACAGGGGGCGCGGAGTCTTTCTTT
CASSVSGTGGAESFF
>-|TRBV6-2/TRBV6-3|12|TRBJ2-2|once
TGTGCCAGCAGTAGGGGTACCGGGGAGCTGTTTTTT
CASSRGTGELFF
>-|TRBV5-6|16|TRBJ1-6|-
TGTGCCAGCAGCCGAAAACAGAGCTCCTATAATTCACCCCTCCACTTT
CASSRKQSSYNSPLHF
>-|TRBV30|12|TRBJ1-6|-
TGTGCCTGGATAAGCGACCATTCACCCCTCCACTTT
CAWISDHSPLHF
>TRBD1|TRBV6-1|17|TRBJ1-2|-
TGTGCCAGCAGTGAAATAACGACAGGGGGCGGTACATCTGGCTACACCTTC
CASSEITTGGGTSGYTF
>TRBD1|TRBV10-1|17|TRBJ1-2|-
TGCGCAAGGGCGGGACAGGGAGGAGATGGCTCTAACTATGGCTACACCTTC
CARAGQGGDGSNYGYTF
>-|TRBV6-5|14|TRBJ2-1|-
TGTGCCAGCAGTCGGACAGGGACTATGGATGAGCAGTTCTTC
CASSRTGTMDEQFF
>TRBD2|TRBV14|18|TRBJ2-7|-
TGTGCCAGCAGCCCCACTGGACTAGCGGGAGGGAGTTCCCACGAGCAGTACTTC
CASSPTGLAGGSSHEQYF
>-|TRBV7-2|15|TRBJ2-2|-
TGTGCCAGCAGCTTAGCCATACGGGACACCGGGGAGCTGTTTTTT
CASSLAIRDTGELFF
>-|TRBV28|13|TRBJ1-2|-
TGTGCCAGCAGTGAGACAGGCGACGATGGCTACACCTTC
CASSETGDDGYTF
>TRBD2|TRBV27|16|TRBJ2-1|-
TGTGCCAGCAGACCTAGGACTAGCGGGAGGTACAATGAGCAGTTCTTC
CASRPRTSGRYNEQFF
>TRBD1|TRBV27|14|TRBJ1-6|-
TGTGCCAGCAGGCCGGGACAGCTGAATTCACCCCTCCACTTT
CASRPGQLNSPLHF
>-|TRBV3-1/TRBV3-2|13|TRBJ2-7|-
TGTGCCAGCAGCCAGGGAGAATCCTACGAGCAGTACTTC
CASSQGESYEQYF
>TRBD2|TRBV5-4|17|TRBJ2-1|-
TGTGCCAGCAGCCGTAGCGGGAGGGCCAGATTTTACAATGAGCAGTTCTTC
CASSRSGRARFYNEQFF
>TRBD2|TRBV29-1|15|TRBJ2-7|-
TGCAGCGCCGTAGGGTCCCTAGCGGGGGGCTACGAGCAGTACTTC
CSAVGSLAGGYEQYF
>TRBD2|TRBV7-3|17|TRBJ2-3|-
TGTGCCAGCAGCCCGTGGCTGGGCGGGAGGGCCGCAGATACGCAGTATTTT
CASSPWLGGRAADTQYF
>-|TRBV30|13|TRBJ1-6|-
TGTGCCTGGGACGGCTCCAGGGATTCACCCCTCCACTTT
CAWDGSRDSPLHF
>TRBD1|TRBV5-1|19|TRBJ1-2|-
TGCGCCAGCAGCTTGAGTTTTGGGGGAAGGGACAGCTTGCATTCCAGCTACACCTTC
CASSLSFGGRDSLHSSYTF
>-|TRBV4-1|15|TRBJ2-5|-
TGCGCCAGCAGCCAAGTCGTTGAGGGGGACGAGACCCAGTACTTC
CASSQVVEGDETQYF
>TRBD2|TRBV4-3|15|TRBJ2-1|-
TGCGCCAGCAGCCCCGGGACTAGCAGTTACAATGAGCAGTTCTTC
CASSPGTSSYNEQFF
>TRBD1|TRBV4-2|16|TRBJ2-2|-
TGTGCCAGCAGCCATACCGGGACAGGGATACCCGGGGAGCTGTTTTTT
CASSHTGTGIPGELFF
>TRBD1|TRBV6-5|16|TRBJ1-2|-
TGTGCCAGCAGTTCACGGGACAGGGCGACCCGCTATGGCTACACCTTC
CASSSRDRATRYGYTF
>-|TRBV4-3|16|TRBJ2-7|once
TGCGCCAGCAGCCCAGGGGTCAACCAAGCCGTATACGAGCAGTACTTC
CASSPGVNQAVYEQYF
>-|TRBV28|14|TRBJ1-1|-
TGTGCCAGCAGTCGCAGGGGTAAAGGCACTGAAGCTTTCTTT
CASSRRGKGTEAFF
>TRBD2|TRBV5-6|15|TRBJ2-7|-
TGTGCCAGCAGCACCCTAGCGGGGGCAGTCTACGAGCAGTACTTC
CASSTLAGAVYEQYF
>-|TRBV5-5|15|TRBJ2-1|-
TGTGCCAGCAGCTTCGTGGCGGGCTCCTACAATGAGCAGTTCTTC
CASSFVAGSYNEQFF
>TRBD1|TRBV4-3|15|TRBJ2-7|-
TGCGCCAGCAGCCACCTCACAGGGGGCCCCTACGAGCAGTACTTC
CASSHLTGGPYEQYF
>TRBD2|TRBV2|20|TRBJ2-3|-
TGTGCCAGCAGTATTACAGGACCTAGCGGGAGGAATGTGGGCACAGATACGCAGTATTTT
CASSITGPSGRNVGTDTQYF
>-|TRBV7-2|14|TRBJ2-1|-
TGTGCCAGCAGTCGTACACCTAGAGGCAATGAGCAGTTCTTC
CASSRTPRGNEQFF
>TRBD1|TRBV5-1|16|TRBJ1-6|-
TGCGCCAGCAGCTTTACGGCAGGGGGCAATAATTCACCCCTCCACTTT
CASSFTAGGNNSPLHF
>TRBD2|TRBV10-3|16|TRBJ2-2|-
TGTGCCATCAGCCCAGGACTAGCGGGGAACACCGGGGAGCTGTTTTTT
CAISPGLAGNTGELFF
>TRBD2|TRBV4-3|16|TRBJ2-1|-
TGCGCCAGCAGCCACGGAAGCGGGAGGCCGGTCGATGAGCAGTTCTTC
CASSHGSGRPVDEQFF
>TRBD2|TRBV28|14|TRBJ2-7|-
TGTGCCAGCAGGTCTAGCGGGAGGGGCTACGAGCAGTACTTC
CASRSSGRGYEQYF
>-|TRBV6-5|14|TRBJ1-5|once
TGTGCCAGCAGTTACGGTTCAGGCAATCAGCCCCAGCATTTT
CASSYGSGNQPQHF
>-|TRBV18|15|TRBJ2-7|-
TGTGCCAGCTCACCAAATAGCGGCAGCTCCTACGAGCAGTACTTC
CASSPNSGSSYEQYF